The sequence of this T cell receptor (beta chain) was determined in a study of T-cell memory formation after mild COVID-19 listed by TCRdb under 2021. With regard to the full study: TCR sequence clusters from the two donors were largely donor specific. Longitudinal TCRalpha and TCRbeta repertoire sequencing tracked T-cell clones expanding and contracting after mild COVID-19 in a couple of donors. The cohort was made up of two young adult volunteers, one female and one male, who were previously healthy. The study at large found these results: Only a couple of mild cases were covered in the study, and larger cohorts including severe cases with pre-infection samples were considered necessary. Contracting CD4+ clones were located mainly in the CM and EM memory subsets, whereas CD8+ clones were found to be enriched in EMRA. Balanced CD4/CD8 phenotypes were observed for clones contracting from day 15 to 85, whereas a bias towards CD4+ was observed for a second wave of clones expanding from day 15 to 37. Some responding clones were found in pre-infection memory, which suggests that pre-existing cross-reactive memory T cells took part in the SARS-CoV-2 response. SARS-CoV-2 specificity of the second-wave clones peaking on day 37 was not confirmed.

Ficoll-Paque density gradient centrifugation was the method used to isolate PBMCs. The CDR3 runs 18 amino acids, cysteine and phenylalanine included. Solely the CDR3 DNA is kept, with 54 bases framed from the first base. V loses 0 bases of germline sequence and J loses 6 bases, and the interval between the two ends is 20 bases. CDR1 LGHNA and CDR2 YSLEER were looked up in the germline V gene. This clonotype was seen ten or more times. Its target antigen remains unknown. No base quality values were provided; no much bigger clone lies one nucleotide off. These reads were obtained on an Illumina NovaSeq 6000. cDNA libraries for TCRalpha and TCRbeta were prepared by 5'RACE using constant-segment primers, with sample barcodes and unique molecular identifiers added. RNA was extracted from every sample with Trizol reagent. Library amplification was performed in two PCR steps, and a second sample barcode and Illumina TruSeq adapters were introduced in the second step. The libraries were sequenced on an Illumina NovaSeq using 2 x 150 bp paired-end reads. In the authors' own workflow: Reads were demultiplexed and collapsed into UMI-guided consensus sequences with migec v1.2.7. With mixcr v2.1.11, UMI consensuses were aligned to TRA and TRB V and J templates and assembled into clonotypes. A clonotype was counted as expanded or contracted only when both edgeR and NoisET called the clonotype significant, with the noise models trained on biological replicates. For edgeR calls, the cutoffs were a false discovery rate-adjusted p below 0.01 and a log2 fold-change threshold of 1. As an exploratory analysis of dynamics, max-normalized trajectories of the 1000 most abundant clonotypes were examined with PCA combined with hierarchical clustering. Separately sequenced CD4+ and CD8+ repertoires were used to assign a CD4 or CD8 phenotype to each responding clone. TCRdb itself trimmed the public reads at Q25 with fastp, ran MiXCR and retained productive beta chains. Identical CDR3 protein sequences are pooled into one entry, listed with their most common genes and DNA. These V and J calls rely on TCRdb rather than the paper's analysis. Present in this sample are just over 350,000 distinct CDR3 sequences, under 15% of which were seen just once. In total, the top ten clones hold 22% of the sample.

The TCR originated in a man younger than 30 who had mild COVID-19 (a few samples of this study predate the infection). The sample titles of this study are shuffled in the database, so cell type and time point are left out; the donor was told from shared clones. The chain links TRBV4-3 with TRBJ1-4; the D gene assignment is ambiguous. Sequencing was carried out using PBMCs or a T cell subset sorted from them (not recorded which). The CDR3: CASSQDKPLRREDEKLFF. The DNA sequence is as follows: TGCGCCAGCAGCCAAGATAAGCCTCTGCGGAGAGAGGATGAAAAACTGTTTTTT.